This TCR beta chain was identified during a study of shared clonotypes between healthy human individuals. The method was immunoSEQ multiplex PCR; TCRdb's version includes in-frame clones alone and lacks a portion of them. Of around 450,000 clones in the sample, 79% were seen once. Trimming took 1 base from V and 3 from J; bases not matched to a gene: 3. This CDR3 is built from 15 residues. Germline V gene data show CDR1 as SEHNR and CDR2 as FQNEAQ (reference sequence). The receptor was isolated from a woman between 40 and 55 years old in good health. Some clones in this sample may be carry-over from other donors' samples. The chain links TRBV7-9 to TRBJ1-1, with 9 bases that match TRBD1. Material: PBMCs. DNA of the CDR3: TGTGCCAGCAGCTTAGAACAGGGGGCGTACACTGAAGCTTTCTTT. Translated: CASSLEQGAYTEAFF.